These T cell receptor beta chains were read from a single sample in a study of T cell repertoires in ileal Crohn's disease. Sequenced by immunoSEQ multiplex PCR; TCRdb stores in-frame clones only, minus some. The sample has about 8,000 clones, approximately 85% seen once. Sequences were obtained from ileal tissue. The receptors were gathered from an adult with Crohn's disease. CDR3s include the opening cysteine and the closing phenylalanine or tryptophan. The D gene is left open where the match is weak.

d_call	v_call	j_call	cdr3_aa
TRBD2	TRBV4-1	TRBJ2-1	CASSQGTSGGALSYNEQFF
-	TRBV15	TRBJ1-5	CATSRDLVSNSNQPQHF
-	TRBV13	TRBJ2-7	CASSLVRRGNTDEQYF
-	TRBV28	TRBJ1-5	CASRGGGQPQHF
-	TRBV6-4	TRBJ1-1	CASSDSIQGTDTEAFF
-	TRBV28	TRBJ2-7	CAGQRGNEQYF
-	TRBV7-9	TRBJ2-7	CASSLRDEQYF
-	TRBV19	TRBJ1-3	CASSPRQDFSGNTIYF
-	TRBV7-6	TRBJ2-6	CAIDATGANVLTF
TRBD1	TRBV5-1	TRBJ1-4	CASSLVGQSEKLFF
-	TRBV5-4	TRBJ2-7	CASSLRGTHREQYF
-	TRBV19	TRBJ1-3	CASSGDSGNTIYF
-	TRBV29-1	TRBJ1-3	CSVPGAGNTIYF
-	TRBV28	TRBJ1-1	CASSRPPDSEAFF
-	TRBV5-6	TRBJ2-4	CASSSGAKNIQYF
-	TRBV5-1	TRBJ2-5	CASSLAVGTGQETQYF
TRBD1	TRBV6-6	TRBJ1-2	CASSYNRGANYGYTF
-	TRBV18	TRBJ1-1	CASSPQREEAFF
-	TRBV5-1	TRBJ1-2	CASRPIPTGPNYGYTF
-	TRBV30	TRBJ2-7	CAWQSGTQSSYEQYF
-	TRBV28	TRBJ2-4	CASSPLSGDKNIQYF
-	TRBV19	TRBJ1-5	CASSIRRERQPQHF
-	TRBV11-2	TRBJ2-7	CASSLGIGRGEQYF
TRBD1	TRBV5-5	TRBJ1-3	CASSFFLTGGSSGNTIYF
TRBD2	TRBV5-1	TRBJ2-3	CASSLRGVSTDTQYF
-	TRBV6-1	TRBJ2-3	CASSDADTQYF
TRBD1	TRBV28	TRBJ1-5	CASRGGSNQPQHF
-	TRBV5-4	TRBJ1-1	CASSGYTGAEAFF
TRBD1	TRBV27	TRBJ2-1	CASRAPGQGRNEQFF
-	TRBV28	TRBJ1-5	CASSLRHRMGSNQPQHF
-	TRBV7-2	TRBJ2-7	CASSSLQGSVYEQYF